The 25 T cell receptor beta chains below come from one sample, sequenced in a study of graft-versus-host responses after intestinal transplantation. TCRdb keeps only in-frame clones here, not all; method: immunoSEQ multiplex PCR. Here the sample spans roughly 56,000 clones, around 91% being singletons. Sequenced material: PBMCs, taken almost 120 days after intestinal transplantation. The receptors originated from a human patient who received an intestinal transplant, so some T cells may come from the graft donor.

For this clone: A junction end diverges from the germline sequence, so it may reflect a read error. The chain joins TRBV11-3 to TRBJ2-2; possibly TRBD2 for D (5 bases). The CDR3 has 13 amino acids. The germline V gene has CDR1 SGHNT and CDR2 YENEEA. The CDR3, as DNA: TGTGCCAGCAGCTTAGCCTTCCCCCGGGGAGCTGTTTTT. This encodes CASSLAFPRGAVF.

V usage is TRBV19 and J usage is TRBJ1-6, with 8 bases aligning to TRBD1. Per germline, CDR1 LNHDA and CDR2 SQIVND (reference sequence). The CDR3 totals 16 residues. V was pared by 5 bases and J by 8 bases, with 11 bases of the junction left unmatched. CDR3 sequence reads: CASSFIPGTGDSPLHF. In DNA form, the CDR3 reads TGTGCCAGTAGTTTCATCCCCGGGACAGGAGATTCACCCCTCCACTTT.

This chain uses TRBV4-1 with TRBJ2-4, with D possibly called TRBD1 or TRBD2 (5 bases each). The CDR3 covers 13 residues. Germline V lookup: CDR1 MGHRA, CDR2 YSYEKL. Trimming left V 0 bases short and J 9 bases short, with 9 bases between. CDR3 sequence: CASSQDRGAIQYF. The CDR3 coding sequence is TGCGCCAGCAGCCAAGATCGAGGGGCCATTCAGTACTTC.

The chain combines TRBV4-1 with TRBJ2-5; tentatively, D is TRBD2 (5 bases). Trimming stripped 0 bases from V and 5 bases from J, with 16 bases between. The V gene's germline CDR1 is MGHRA and CDR2 YSYEKL. This CDR3 is built from 16 residues. The DNA for the CDR3 is TGCGCCAGCAGCCAAGAGGACCTGGTGGGAGATGAGACCCAGTACTTC. This sequence encodes CASSQEDLVGDETQYF.

V and J are TRBV7-6 and TRBJ2-1, with 13 positions matching TRBD2. The CDR3 runs 16 residues. From germline, CDR1 is SGHVS and CDR2 FNYEAQ. The J segment lost 6 bases and the V segment lost 6 bases, leaving 8 bases of the junction unmatched. CDR3 amino acids: CASRPWTSGRGNEQFF. CDR3 DNA: TGTGCCAGCAGACCATGGACTAGCGGGAGAGGCAATGAGCAGTTCTTC.

This chain uses TRBV6-6 with TRBJ1-3, with D perhaps matching TRBD1 (6 bases). Germline V gives CDR1 MNHNY, CDR2 SVGAGI (reference sequence). Trimming cost V 7 bases and J 3 bases, with 13 bases left between them. The CDR3 extends over 14 amino acids. CDR3 residues: CASNPGQLGNTIYF. The CDR3 bases are TGTGCCAGCAACCCGGGACAACTTGGAAACACCATATATTTT.

This chain connects TRBV9 to TRBJ1-1; maybe TRBD1 (6 bases). V shed 0 bases and J shed 6 bases, with 15 bases lying between them. The CDR3 covers 15 residues. The V gene's germline CDR1 is SGDLS and CDR2 YYNGEE. The CDR3 DNA is TGTGCCAGCAGCGTAGTTGGGGGGCCAATGGCTGAAGCTTTCTTT. Encoded protein: CASSVVGGPMAEAFF.

The chain uses TRBV7-6 and TRBJ1-4; D remains unclear. V was trimmed by 2 bases and J by 0 bases, leaving 7 bases between them. The V gene's germline CDR1 is SGHVS and CDR2 FNYEAQ. The CDR3 is 15 residues long. Here the CDR3 reads CASSLTFATNEKLFF. The CDR3, as DNA: TGTGCCAGCAGCTTAACATTTGCAACTAATGAAAAACTGTTTTTT.

This clone was detected only a few times. V gene TRBV7-9 combines with J gene TRBJ1-2; 8 bases align to TRBD1. This CDR3 has 16 residues. Germline assignment: CDR1 SEHNR and CDR2 FQNEAQ (reference sequence). J lost 5 bases, V lost 5 bases, and 13 bases had no gene match. CDR3 sequence (DNA): TGTGCCAGCAGCCATAAGGACAGGGAGGCCATATATGGCTACACCTTC. It translates to CASSHKDREAIYGYTF.

This clone was seen once. Written as DNA, the CDR3 is TGTGCCAGCGGGTTAGGGGGGAATCAGCCCCAGCATTTT. Encoded protein: CASGLGGNQPQHF. The V and J genes are TRBV5-6 and TRBJ1-5, with D perhaps matching TRBD1 (6 bases). The CDR3 sequence is 13 residues long. Germline CDR1 and CDR2: SGHDT and YYEEEE. V lost 7 bases and J 4 bases, leaving 12 bases between the germline ends.

The gene calls are TRBV27 and TRBJ1-1, with D possibly TRBD1 on 5 matching bases. The V gene's germline CDR1 is MNHEY and CDR2 SMNVEV (reference sequence). CDR3 length equals 17 residues. V was trimmed by 2 bases and J by 7 bases, leaving 23 bases between them. The CDR3 here is CASSLAGPYSDNCEAFF. The CDR3 DNA reads TGTGCCAGCAGTTTAGCGGGACCTTATTCCGACAACTGTGAAGCTTTCTTT.

The V and J genes are TRBV18 and TRBJ2-7; 9 bases line up with TRBD1. J was trimmed by 3 bases and V by 3 bases; bases with no gene match: 0. The CDR3 length is 13 residues. CDR1 is KGHSH, CDR2 LQKENI, per germline. CDR3 protein: CASSPTGGYEQYF. CDR3 DNA: TGTGCCAGCTCACCGACAGGGGGCTACGAGCAGTACTTC.

The chain is built from TRBV28 and TRBJ1-1; a possible D gene is TRBD1 (5 bases). The CDR3 spans 14 residues. Trimming left V 3 bases short and J 1 base short, with 9 bases between. Germline V lookup: CDR1 MDHEN, CDR2 SYDVKM. The CDR3 here is CASSLRTPNTEAFF. CDR3 nucleotides: TGTGCCAGCAGTTTGAGGACACCGAACACTGAAGCTTTCTTT.

The chain uses TRBV11-1 and TRBJ2-7; TRBD2 matches 8 bases. The CDR3 loop spans 15 amino acids. In germline, CDR1 is SGHAT, CDR2 FQDESV (reference sequence). After removal of 1 base from V and 4 bases from J, the junction contained 6 bases not matched to a gene. The CDR3 protein is CASSLVSGSVYEQYF. CDR3 bases: TGTGCCAGCAGCTTAGTCAGCGGGAGTGTTTACGAGCAGTACTTC.

The table lists this clone with a few counts. The V gene is TRBV11-3, the J gene TRBJ2-1, with 9 nucleotides matching TRBD1. V was pared by 1 base and J by 8 bases, with 9 bases of the junction left unmatched. The CDR3 has 16 residues. The germline gives CDR1 SGHNT, CDR2 YENEEA. The CDR3 region has the DNA TGTGCCAGCAGCTTAGGCTCAACAGGGGGCGCACATGAGCAGTTCTTC. Encoded protein: CASSLGSTGGAHEQFF.

The chain carries TRBV9 and TRBJ1-2, with D possibly being TRBD1 (6 bases). Deletions cut 4 bases from V and 8 bases from J, with 18 bases between. Germline-derived CDR1 and CDR2 are SGDLS and YYNGEE. The CDR3 sequence is 14 residues long. Here the CDR3 DNA reads TGTGCCAGCAGCTGGGACACCAGTCTGGGAGGCTACACCTTC. It is translated as CASSWDTSLGGYTF.

This chain connects TRBV7-7 to TRBJ2-3, with TRBD1 as a possible D gene (6 bases). V lost 1 base, J lost 3 bases, and 11 bases lay in between. Germline CDR1 is SSHAT and CDR2 is FNYEAQ (reference sequence). The CDR3 has 15 residues. The CDR3 DNA sequence: TGTGCCAGCAGCTTAGGAGGGGGTACGACAGATACGCAGTATTTT. Its translation: CASSLGGGTTDTQYF.

The chain employs TRBV6-4 and TRBJ2-3; TRBD2 matches 7 bases. Germline V gene data show CDR1 as MRHNA and CDR2 as SNTAGT. J gave up 8 bases and V 3 bases, and 11 bases lay outside the gene matches. The CDR3 length is 15 residues. The CDR3: CASSEFGGTYTTQYF. The CDR3 DNA is TGTGCCAGCAGTGAGTTCGGGGGGACCTATACTACGCAGTATTTT.

The V and J genes are TRBV11-2 and TRBJ1-1; 9 bases fit TRBD1. J lost 1 base, V lost 5 bases, and 11 bases had no gene match. CDR3 length: 17 amino acids. Germline CDR1 and CDR2: SGHAT and FQNNGV. The CDR3 DNA is TGTGCCAGCAGCGCGTGGACAGGGGTTTCTCGGAACACTGAAGCTTTCTTT. Its protein product is CASSAWTGVSRNTEAFF.

In its sample, this clone was seen once. The chain recombines TRBV25-1 with TRBJ1-2; no reliable D call. The V gene lost 8 bases and the J gene lost 7 bases, with 11 bases spanning the gap. The CDR3 sequence is 11 residues long. The germline V gene encodes CDR1 MGHDK and CDR2 SYGVNS. The CDR3 DNA reads TGTGCCAGCTCTAATTTGGGTGGCTACACCTTC. Translating gives CASSNLGGYTF.

The rearrangement uses TRBV5-1 and TRBJ1-1; a weak D match, TRBD1 (5 bases). The CDR3 totals 13 residues. CDR1 and CDR2 (germline): SGHRS, YFSETQ. The V gene lost 2 bases and the J gene lost 6 bases, with 11 bases spanning the gap. The CDR3 loop is CASSFEGVAEAFF. CDR3 DNA: TGCGCCAGCAGCTTTGAAGGGGTCGCTGAAGCTTTCTTT. The whole variable domain, filled in from reference TRBV5-1 and TRBJ1-1, reads KAGVTQTPRYLIKTRGQQVTLSCSPISGHRSVSWYQQTPGQGLQFLFEYFSETQRNKGNFPGRFSGRQFSNSRSEMNVSTLELGDSALYLCASSFEGVAEAFFGQGTRLTVV.

V and J are TRBV19 and TRBJ1-5; no reliable D call. The CDR3 extends over 16 amino acids. Germline V gene data show CDR1 as LNHDA and CDR2 as SQIVND (reference sequence). Trimming cost V 3 bases and J 4 bases, with 16 bases left between them. Here the CDR3 DNA reads TGTGCCAGTAGTATCTTAGCGGGGAGATGGAATCAGCCCCAGCATTTT. Translated, it gives CASSILAGRWNQPQHF.

The V and J genes are TRBV7-9 and TRBJ2-7, with D maybe TRBD1 (6 bases). This CDR3 is 14 amino acids long. The germline gives CDR1 SEHNR, CDR2 FQNEAQ (reference sequence). V was pared by 2 bases and J by 5 bases, with 13 bases between. CDR3 in DNA: TGTGCCAGCAGCTTAACCACAGGGATAAACGAGCAGTACTTC. Amino acids: CASSLTTGINEQYF.

The chain joins TRBV6-1 to TRBJ2-1, with 13 positions matching TRBD2. CDR3 length: 17 amino acids. J gave up 3 bases and V 2 bases, and 4 bases lay outside the gene matches. Germline CDR1 reads MNHNS; CDR2 reads SASEGT. The CDR3: CASSEKLAGGIYNEQFF. The CDR3 nucleotides are TGTGCCAGCAGTGAAAAACTAGCGGGAGGGATCTACAATGAGCAGTTCTTC.

The V gene is TRBV7-8, the J gene TRBJ1-5; no clear D gene. This CDR3 region has 11 residues. The V end lost 1 base, the J end lost 12 bases, and 7 bases lay between the germline ends. Looked up from germline, CDR1 is SGHVS and CDR2 is FQNEAQ. CDR3 DNA: TGTGCCAGCAGCTTAGGGTCAATCCAGCATTTT. This codes for CASSLGSIQHF.